The entry below gives a single TCR beta chain sequence along with its context. Its antigen is not known. The CDR3 length is 15 residues. V lost 1 base, J lost 7 bases, and 16 bases lay in between. Germline V gene lookup returns CDR1 LGHNA and CDR2 YSLEER. The source of the sample is a study of CD8+CD57+ T cells in acquired aplastic anemia. The overall study: Roughly 3 ug was the average amount of DNA from sorted CD4+ and CD8+ cells.

Genomic DNA, serving as template, underwent TCR beta VDJ and CDR3 profiling. TCRdb reanalysed the reads using MiXCR and keeps one entry per CDR3 protein. The sample has 100,000 to 130,000 distinct CDR3 sequences; 51% are singletons. Regarding the study as a whole: A significant difference in CD8+ Simpson's diversity between patients and controls was not found. In common between the patients and the controls were approximately 30 CD8+ CDR3 sequences.

The clonotype originates from a human donor in good health, serving as a control. The sample was sorted CD4+, CD8+, or CD8+CD57+ T cells (not recorded which) from PBMCs. The V and J genes are TRBV4-3 and TRBJ1-1; weak D call: TRBD1 (5 bases). The CDR3: CASSQAKQEYHEAFF. The CDR3, as DNA: TGCGCCAGCAGCCAAGCAAAACAGGAGTACCATGAAGCTTTCTTT.